This entry is about one T cell receptor beta chain. Preparation of the TCRbeta library was carried out with unique molecular identifiers. From the PCR reads, TCRdb called clonotypes with MiXCR, one entry per CDR3 protein. The sample yields approximately 270,000 distinct CDR3 sequences, around 9.6% seen once. This record belongs to a study of T-cell reconstitution after alpha-beta-depleted transplantation in children. The CDR3 spans 16 residues. Germline assignment: CDR1 SGHRS and CDR2 YFSETQ. V shed 3 bases and J 2 bases; nucleotides not matched to a gene: 10. The source material was PBMCs from the stem cell graft donor, sampled from the stem cell graft. The TCR comes from a human donor who donated a stem cell graft to a child with SCID. This chain uses TRBV5-1 with TRBJ2-7; TRBD1 agrees at 8 bases. The CDR3: CASSSAQDRVPYEQYF. The CDR3 DNA sequence: TGCGCCAGCAGCTCGGCCCAGGACAGGGTCCCCTACGAGCAGTACTTC. Complete variable domain (other parts from reference TRBV5-1 and TRBJ2-7): KAGVTQTPRYLIKTRGQQVTLSCSPISGHRSVSWYQQTPGQGLQFLFEYFSETQRNKGNFPGRFSGRQFSNSRSEMNVSTLELGDSALYLCASSSAQDRVPYEQYFGPGTRLTVT.